This T cell receptor (beta chain) was sequenced for a study of T cell responses to AZD1222 COVID-19 vaccine. Study-level background: Pooling covered second doses at about 4 or about 12 weeks. Study-wide points: Once two AZD1222 doses were given, Spike-specific TCR breadth and depth went up. Possibly, clonal diversity was underestimated; donors were largely white British and included more females. Across spike, vaccine-associated CD4 TCRs were found, dominant at 160-218 and 743-854.

Germline lookup yields CDR1 MDHEN and CDR2 SYDVKM. The junction had 8 bases not matched to a gene; V was cut back by 6 bases and J by 3 bases. CDR3 length equals 15 residues. Profiled with immunoSEQ multiplex PCR; TCRdb holds only in-frame clones, not every one. The sample shows more than 140,000 clones, around nine tenths of them seen only once. Regarding this clone: Antigen unknown.

This specimen was peripheral blood, taken on day 0 of AZD1222 vaccination. The clonotype was recovered from an adult in good health. The rearrangement uses TRBV28 and TRBJ2-7; 10 bases map to TRBD2. CDR3 coding DNA: TGTGCCAGCAGATCCCCCACTAGCGGGAACTACGAGCAGTACTTC. It translates to CASRSPTSGNYEQYF.